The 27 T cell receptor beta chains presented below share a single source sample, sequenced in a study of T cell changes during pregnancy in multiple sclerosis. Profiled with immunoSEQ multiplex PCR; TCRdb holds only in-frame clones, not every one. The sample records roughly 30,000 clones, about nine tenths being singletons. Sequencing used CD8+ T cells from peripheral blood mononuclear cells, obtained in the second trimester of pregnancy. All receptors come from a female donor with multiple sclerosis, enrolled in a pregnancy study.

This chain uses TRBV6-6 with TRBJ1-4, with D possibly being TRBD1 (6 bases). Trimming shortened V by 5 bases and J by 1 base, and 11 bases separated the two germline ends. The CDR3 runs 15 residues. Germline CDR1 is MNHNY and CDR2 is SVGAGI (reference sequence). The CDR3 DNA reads TGTGCCAGCAGTCCACAGGGATTAACTAATGAAAAACTGTTTTTT. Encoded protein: CASSPQGLTNEKLFF.

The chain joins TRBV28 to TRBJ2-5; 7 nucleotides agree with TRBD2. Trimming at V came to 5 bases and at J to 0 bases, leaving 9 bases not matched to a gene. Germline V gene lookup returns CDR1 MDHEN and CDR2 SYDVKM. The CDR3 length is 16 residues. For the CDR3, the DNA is TGTGCCAGCAGTGGCAGACTAGCTGAGTACCAAGAGACCCAGTACTTC. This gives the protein CASSGRLAEYQETQYF.

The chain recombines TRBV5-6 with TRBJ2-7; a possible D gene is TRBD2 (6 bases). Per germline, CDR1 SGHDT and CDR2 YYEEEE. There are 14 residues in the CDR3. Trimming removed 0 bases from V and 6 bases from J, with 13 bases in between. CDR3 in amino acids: CASSLGPGEVEQYF. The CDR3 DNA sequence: TGTGCCAGCAGCTTGGGGCCGGGAGAAGTCGAGCAGTACTTC.

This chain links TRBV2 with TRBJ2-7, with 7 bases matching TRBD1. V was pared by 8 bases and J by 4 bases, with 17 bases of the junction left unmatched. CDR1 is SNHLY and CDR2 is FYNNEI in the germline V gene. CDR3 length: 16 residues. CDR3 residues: CASSEGGLSSSYEQYF. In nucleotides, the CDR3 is TGTGCCAGCTCAGAAGGGGGCTTATCCTCCTCGTACGAGCAGTACTTC.

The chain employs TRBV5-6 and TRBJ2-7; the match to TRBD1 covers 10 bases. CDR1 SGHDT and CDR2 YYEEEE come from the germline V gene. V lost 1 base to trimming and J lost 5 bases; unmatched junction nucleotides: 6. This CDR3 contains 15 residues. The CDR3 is CASSLYPTGGHEQYF. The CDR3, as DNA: TGTGCCAGCAGCTTGTACCCGACAGGGGGCCACGAGCAGTACTTC.

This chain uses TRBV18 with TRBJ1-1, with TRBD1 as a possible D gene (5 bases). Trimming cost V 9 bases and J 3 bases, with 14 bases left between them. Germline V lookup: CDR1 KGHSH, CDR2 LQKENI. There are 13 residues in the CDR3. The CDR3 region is CASYNGGDTEAFF. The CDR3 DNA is TGTGCCAGTTACAATGGAGGGGACACTGAAGCTTTCTTT. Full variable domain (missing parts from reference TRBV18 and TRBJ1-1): NAGVMQNPRHLVRRRGQEARLRCSPMKGHSHVYWYRQLPEEGLKFMVYLQKENIIDESGMPKERFSAEFPKEGPSILRIQQVVRGDSAAYFCASYNGGDTEAFFGQGTRLTVV.

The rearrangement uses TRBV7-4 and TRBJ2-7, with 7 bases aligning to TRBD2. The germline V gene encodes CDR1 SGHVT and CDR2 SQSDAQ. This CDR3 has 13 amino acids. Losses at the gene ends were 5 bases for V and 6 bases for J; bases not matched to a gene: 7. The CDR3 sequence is CASSPRWGGEQYF. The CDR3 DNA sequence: TGTGCCAGCAGCCCCCGCTGGGGGGGCGAGCAGTACTTC.

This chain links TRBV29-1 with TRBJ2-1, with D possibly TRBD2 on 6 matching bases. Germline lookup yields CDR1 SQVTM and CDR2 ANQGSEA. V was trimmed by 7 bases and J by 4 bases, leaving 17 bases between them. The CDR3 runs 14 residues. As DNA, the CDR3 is TGCAGCGGATTTGGGGGAGGCGCTTACAATGAGCAGTTCTTC. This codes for CSGFGGGAYNEQFF.

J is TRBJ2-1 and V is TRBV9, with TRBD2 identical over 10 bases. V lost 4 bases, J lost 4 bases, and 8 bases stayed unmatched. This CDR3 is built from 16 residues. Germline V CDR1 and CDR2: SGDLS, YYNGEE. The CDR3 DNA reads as TGTGCCAGCAGCCCCCAAACTAGCGGGGTATACAATGAGCAGTTCTTC. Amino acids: CASSPQTSGVYNEQFF.

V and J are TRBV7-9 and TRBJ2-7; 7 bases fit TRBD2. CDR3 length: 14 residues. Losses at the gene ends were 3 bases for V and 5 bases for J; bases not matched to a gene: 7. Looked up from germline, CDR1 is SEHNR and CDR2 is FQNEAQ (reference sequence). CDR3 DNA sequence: TGTGCCAGCAGCTTCCAGGGAGGGCCGGACGAGCAGTACTTC. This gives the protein CASSFQGGPDEQYF.

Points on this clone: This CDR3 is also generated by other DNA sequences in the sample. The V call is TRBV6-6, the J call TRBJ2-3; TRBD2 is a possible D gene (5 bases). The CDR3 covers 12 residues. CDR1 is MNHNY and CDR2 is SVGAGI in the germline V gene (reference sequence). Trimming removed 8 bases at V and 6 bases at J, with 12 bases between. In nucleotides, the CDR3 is TGTGCCAGCCGCCTAGCCCCCGATACGCAGTATTTT. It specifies CASRLAPDTQYF.

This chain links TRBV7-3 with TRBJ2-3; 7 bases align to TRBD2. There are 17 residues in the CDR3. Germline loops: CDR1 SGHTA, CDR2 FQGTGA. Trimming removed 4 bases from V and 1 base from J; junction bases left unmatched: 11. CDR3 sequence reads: CASSSTDSGLGTDTQYF. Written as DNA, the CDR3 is TGTGCCAGCAGCTCCACGGATAGCGGGCTCGGCACAGATACGCAGTATTTT.

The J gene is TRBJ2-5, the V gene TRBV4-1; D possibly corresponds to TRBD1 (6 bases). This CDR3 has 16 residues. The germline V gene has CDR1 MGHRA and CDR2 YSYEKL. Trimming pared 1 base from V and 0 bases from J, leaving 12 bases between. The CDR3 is CASSQGQGRDQETQYF. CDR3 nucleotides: TGCGCCAGCAGCCAAGGTCAGGGGCGAGACCAAGAGACCCAGTACTTC.

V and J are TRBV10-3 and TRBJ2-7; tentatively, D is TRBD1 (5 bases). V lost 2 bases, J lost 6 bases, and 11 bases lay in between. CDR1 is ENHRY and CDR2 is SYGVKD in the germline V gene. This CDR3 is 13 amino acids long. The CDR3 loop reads CAISEDSISEQYF. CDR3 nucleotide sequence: TGTGCCATCAGTGAGGACAGTATCAGCGAGCAGTACTTC.

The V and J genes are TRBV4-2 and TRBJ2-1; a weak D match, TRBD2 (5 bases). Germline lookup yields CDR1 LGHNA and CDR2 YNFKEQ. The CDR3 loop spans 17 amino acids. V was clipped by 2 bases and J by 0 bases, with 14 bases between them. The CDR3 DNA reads TGTGCCAGCAGCCAATCCGGTCTAGCCTACTCCTACAATGAGCAGTTCTTC. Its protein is CASSQSGLAYSYNEQFF.

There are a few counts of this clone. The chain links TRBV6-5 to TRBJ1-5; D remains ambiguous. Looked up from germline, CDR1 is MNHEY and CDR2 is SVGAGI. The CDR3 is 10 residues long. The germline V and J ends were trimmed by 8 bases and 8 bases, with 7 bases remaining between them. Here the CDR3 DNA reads TGTGCCAGCGGGCGCGAGCCCCAGCATTTT. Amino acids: CASGREPQHF.

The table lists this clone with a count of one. CDR3 residues: CASMGSGGQPQHF. The CDR3 nucleotides are TGTGCCAGTATGGGGAGCGGCGGTCAGCCCCAGCATTTT. The gene calls are TRBV19 and TRBJ1-5; D is uncertain. The V gene's germline CDR1 is LNHDA and CDR2 SQIVND (reference sequence). The V and J ends lost 7 bases and 6 bases respectively, with 13 bases between them. The CDR3 totals 13 residues. The whole variable domain, filled in from reference TRBV19 and TRBJ1-5, reads DGGITQSPKYLFRKEGQNVTLSCEQNLNHDAMYWYRQDPGQGLRLIYYSQIVNDFQKGDIAEGYSVSREKKESFPLTVTSAQKNPTAFYLCASMGSGGQPQHFGDGTRLSIL.

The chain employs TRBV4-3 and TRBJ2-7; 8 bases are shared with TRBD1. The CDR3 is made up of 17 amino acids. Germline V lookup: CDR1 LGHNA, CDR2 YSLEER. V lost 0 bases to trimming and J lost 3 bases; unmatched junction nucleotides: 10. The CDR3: CASSQDFSQGAVYEQYF. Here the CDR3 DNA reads TGCGCCAGCAGCCAAGATTTTAGTCAGGGGGCGGTCTACGAGCAGTACTTC.

This CDR3 reads CASSFSVAGVRNEQFF. CDR3 bases: TGTGCCAGCAGCTTTTCAGTAGCGGGAGTCCGAAATGAGCAGTTCTTC. The chain uses TRBV13 and TRBJ2-1, with 9 nucleotides matching TRBD2. From germline, CDR1 is PRHDT and CDR2 FYEKMQ (reference sequence). The CDR3 is 16 residues long. V was clipped by 3 bases and J by 7 bases; unmatched bases: 10.

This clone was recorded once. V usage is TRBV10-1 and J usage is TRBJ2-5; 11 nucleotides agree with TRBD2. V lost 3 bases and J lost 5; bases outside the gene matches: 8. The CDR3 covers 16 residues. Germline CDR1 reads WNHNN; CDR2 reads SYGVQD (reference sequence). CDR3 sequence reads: CASSELAGGPYETQYF. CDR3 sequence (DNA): TGCGCCAGCAGTGAATTAGCGGGAGGGCCGTATGAGACCCAGTACTTC.

The CDR3 protein is CASRKGGAGNEQFF. The CDR3 DNA is TGTGCCAGCAGGAAGGGGGGGGCAGGTAATGAGCAGTTCTTC. V gene TRBV7-9 combines with J gene TRBJ2-1, with D perhaps matching TRBD2 (7 bases). Germline loops: CDR1 SEHNR, CDR2 FQNEAQ (reference sequence). This CDR3 spans 14 amino acids. Trimming took off 6 bases at V and 7 bases at J, with 16 bases between the two ends. The full variable domain, with the rest looked up from reference TRBV7-9 and TRBJ2-1, is DTGVSQNPRHKITKRGQNVTFRCDPISEHNRLYWYRQTLGQGPEFLTYFQNEAQLEKSRLLSDRFSAERPKGSFSTLEIQRTEQGDSAMYLCASRKGGAGNEQFFGPGTRLTVL.

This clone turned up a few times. CDR3 in DNA: TGTGCCAGCAGTGAGTCCGGAGCTTTCTTT. Translated: CASSESGAFF. The chain links TRBV2 to TRBJ1-1, with D unresolved. Trimming stripped 3 bases from V and 10 bases from J, with 6 bases between. The germline V gene encodes CDR1 SNHLY and CDR2 FYNNEI. This CDR3 is 10 amino acids long.

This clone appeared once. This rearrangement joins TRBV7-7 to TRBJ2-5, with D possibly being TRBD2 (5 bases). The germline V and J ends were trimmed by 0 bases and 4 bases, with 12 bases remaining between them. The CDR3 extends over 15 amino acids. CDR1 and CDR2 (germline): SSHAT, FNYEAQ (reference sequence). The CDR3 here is CASSLARVDGETQYF. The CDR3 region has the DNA TGTGCCAGCAGCTTAGCGAGGGTAGACGGAGAGACCCAGTACTTC. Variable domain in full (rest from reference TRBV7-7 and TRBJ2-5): GAGVSQSPRYKVTKRGQDVTLRCDPISSHATLYWYQQALGQGPEFLTYFNYEAQPDKSGLPSDRFSAERPEGSISTLTIQRTEQRDSAMYRCASSLARVDGETQYFGPGTRLLVL.

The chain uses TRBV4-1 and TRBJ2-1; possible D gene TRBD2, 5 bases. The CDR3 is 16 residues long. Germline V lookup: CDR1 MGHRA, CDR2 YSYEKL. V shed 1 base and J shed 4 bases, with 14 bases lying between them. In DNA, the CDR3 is TGCGCCAGCAGCCAAGGGATGGAACGGGATTACAATGAGCAGTTCTTC. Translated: CASSQGMERDYNEQFF.

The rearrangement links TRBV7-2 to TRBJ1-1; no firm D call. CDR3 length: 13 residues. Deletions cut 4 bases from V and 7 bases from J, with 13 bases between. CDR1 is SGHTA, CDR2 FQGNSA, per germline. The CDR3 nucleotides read TGTGCCAGCAGCTCTTATGGCTCCAATGAAGCTTTCTTT. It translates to CASSSYGSNEAFF.

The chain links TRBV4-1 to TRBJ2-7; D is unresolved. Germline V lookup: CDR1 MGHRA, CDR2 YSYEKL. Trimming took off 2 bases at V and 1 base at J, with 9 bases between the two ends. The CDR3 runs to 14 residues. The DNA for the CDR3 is TGCGCCAGCAGCCAATTAACACCTTCCTACGAGCAGTACTTC. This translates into CASSQLTPSYEQYF.

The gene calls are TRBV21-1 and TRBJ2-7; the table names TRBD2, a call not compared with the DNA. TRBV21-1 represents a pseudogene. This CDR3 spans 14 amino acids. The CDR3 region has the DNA TGTGCCAGCTTCCGAGCGGGAGGGCCGTGTGAGCAGTACTTC. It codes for CASFRAGGPCEQYF.